Below are 20 T cell receptor beta chains sequenced from a single sample in a study of naive and memory T cell subsets. The beta constant-region primer was an equimolar mix of two oligonucleotides covering TRBC1 and TRBC2. TCRdb processed the UMI-ligation and nested PCR reads anew with MiXCR; each CDR3 protein has one entry. Of under 100,000 distinct CDR3 sequences in the sample, roughly 7% were seen once. The specimen sequenced was central memory CD4+ T cells from blood. These receptors came from a human donor in good health.

This clonotype was observed many times. The V gene is TRBV11-1, the J gene TRBJ1-2; 7 positions match TRBD1. The ends lost 4 bases at V and 7 bases at J; junction bases unmatched: 6. Germline CDR1 and CDR2: SGHAT and FQDESV (reference sequence). This CDR3 has 13 amino acids. The CDR3 coding sequence is TGTGCCAGCAGCTCAAGGGGACAGTTTGGCTACACCTTC. This gives the protein CASSSRGQFGYTF.

This clonotype was counted ten times or more. The chain carries TRBV12-3 or TRBV12-4 and TRBJ1-4; 11 bases map to TRBD1. The CDR3 sequence is 15 residues long. Trimming took 6 bases from V and 5 from J; bases not matched to a gene: 5. As DNA, the CDR3 is TGTGCCAGCAGGGCGGGACAGGGGGTAAATGAAAAACTGTTTTTT. This gives the protein CASRAGQGVNEKLFF.

This clonotype has a count of ten or more. This chain joins TRBV29-1 and TRBJ2-1, with a tentative D call TRBD2 (5 bases). Germline CDR1 SQVTM, CDR2 ANQGSEA. The CDR3 totals 14 residues. V dropped 3 bases and J dropped 6 bases, with 15 bases sitting between them. The CDR3 protein is CSVEGWEIGNEQFF. In DNA form, the CDR3 reads TGCAGCGTTGAGGGGTGGGAGATTGGCAATGAGCAGTTCTTC.

This clonotype was counted once. The chain carries TRBV5-4 and TRBJ1-6; D may be TRBD1 (5 bases). Germline V gene sequence: CDR1 SGHNT, CDR2 YYREEE (reference sequence). Trimming pared 4 bases from V and 8 bases from J, leaving 13 bases between. The CDR3 has 14 residues. CDR3 nucleotides: TGTGCCAGCAGCCTGTGGGGGTCTGATTCACCCCTCCACTTT. Amino acids: CASSLWGSDSPLHF.

This clonotype was seen at least ten times. This chain connects TRBV5-5 to TRBJ2-7; D remains unclear. Per germline, CDR1 SGHKS and CDR2 YYEKEE (reference sequence). The CDR3 extends over 17 amino acids. Trimming removed 2 bases from V and 1 base from J, with 19 bases in between. DNA for the CDR3: TGTGCCAGCAGCTTATCCACTTCCGGGCTGACTTCCTACGAGCAGTACTTC. As protein: CASSLSTSGLTSYEQYF.

This clonotype was counted at least ten times. The chain employs TRBV20-1 and TRBJ1-1; D unresolved. In germline, CDR1 is DFQATT, CDR2 SNEGSKA (reference sequence). V gave up 6 bases and J gave up 0 bases, with 14 bases separating them. The CDR3 length is 14 residues. The CDR3 is CSALKSGVNTEAFF. The CDR3 DNA reads TGCAGTGCCCTGAAGAGTGGGGTGAACACTGAAGCTTTCTTT.

J is TRBJ1-5 and V is TRBV20-1; TRBD1 might be the D (5 bases). This CDR3 region has 14 residues. V was clipped by 5 bases and J by 6 bases, with 17 bases between them. Looked up from germline, CDR1 is DFQATT and CDR2 is SNEGSKA (reference sequence). Here the CDR3 reads CSASLGGDGQPQHF. CDR3 sequence (DNA): TGCAGTGCTTCCCTGGGGGGGGATGGTCAGCCCCAGCATTTT.

The rearrangement joins TRBV19 to TRBJ2-1; the match to TRBD1 covers 9 bases. The CDR3 length is 14 residues. V dropped 6 bases and J dropped 5; count of bases not matched to a gene: 5. Germline-derived CDR1 and CDR2 are LNHDA and SQIVND (reference sequence). CDR3 sequence: CASRDRGFHNEQFF. CDR3 nucleotides: TGTGCCAGTAGGGACAGGGGTTTCCACAATGAGCAGTTCTTC.

The chain combines TRBV6-6 with TRBJ2-3; the match to TRBD2 covers 14 bases. Germline V gene data show CDR1 as MNHNY and CDR2 as SVGAGI (reference sequence). This CDR3 has 21 residues. The V gene end was trimmed by 2 bases and the J gene end by 3 bases; junction bases not matched to a gene: 16. This chain's CDR3 is CASSYGGRNGTSGRRTDTQYF. CDR3 DNA sequence: TGTGCCAGCAGTTACGGTGGGCGGAACGGGACTAGCGGGAGAAGGACAGATACGCAGTATTTT.

Only a few counts were recorded for this clonotype. The chain uses TRBV20-1 and TRBJ2-5; perhaps TRBD2 as D (7 bases). Trimming removed 5 bases at V and 5 bases at J, with 21 bases between. The length of the CDR3 is 15 residues. Germline V gives CDR1 DFQATT, CDR2 SNEGSKA (reference sequence). CDR3 sequence (DNA): TGCAGTGCTCCCCTGAGTGGGGGGGCGGAGGAGACCCAGTACTTC. Its protein is CSAPLSGGAEETQYF.

The table lists this clonotype with many counts. V usage is TRBV12-3 or TRBV12-4 and J usage is TRBJ2-3; D is unclear. This CDR3 has 15 residues. Trimming stripped 3 bases from V and 2 bases from J, with 12 bases between. The CDR3 loop reads CASSFLGVNTDTQYF. CDR3 nucleotides: TGTGCCAGCAGTTTTCTTGGCGTAAACACAGATACGCAGTATTTT.

This clonotype was seen repeatedly, ten times or more. J is TRBJ1-4 and V is TRBV3-1, with 8 bases fitting TRBD1. The J segment lost 7 bases and the V segment lost 4 bases, leaving 2 bases of the junction unmatched. This CDR3 has 13 residues. The germline gives CDR1 LGHDT, CDR2 YNNKEL (reference sequence). The CDR3 DNA sequence: TGTGCCAGCAGCCCCGGGACAGGTGAAAAACTGTTTTTT. It yields the protein CASSPGTGEKLFF.

This clonotype was detected ten times or more. The J gene is TRBJ2-1, the V gene TRBV7-3, with 9 bases identical to TRBD1. The CDR3 length is 13 residues. Germline CDR1 and CDR2: SGHTA and FQGTGA. Losses at the gene ends were 4 bases for V and 7 bases for J; bases not matched to a gene: 2. The CDR3 DNA sequence: TGTGCCAGCAGCTCCGGACAGGGGAATGAGCAGTTCTTC. Amino acids: CASSSGQGNEQFF.

This clonotype has more than one count but fewer than ten. The V gene is TRBV6-2 or TRBV6-3, the J gene TRBJ1-6; D gene ambiguous. Per germline, CDR1 MNHEY and CDR2 SVGEGT. V lost 7 bases to trimming and J lost 10 bases, with 8 bases between them. The CDR3 spans 11 residues. The CDR3 DNA reads TGTGCCAGCACTAACGGGTCACCCCTCCACTTT. Protein: CASTNGSPLHF.

This clonotype appeared many times. The CDR3 region has the DNA TGTGCCAGCAGACCAGGGGGCAGAGACTATGGCTACACCTTC. Translating it yields CASRPGGRDYGYTF. The chain is built from TRBV6-6 and TRBJ1-2; 8 bases map to TRBD1. This CDR3 spans 14 amino acids. Germline V gene lookup returns CDR1 MNHNY and CDR2 SVGAGI (reference sequence). The V and J ends lost 6 bases and 3 bases, in that order; junction bases with no gene match: 6.

This clonotype was counted ten times or more. The chain links TRBV12-3 or TRBV12-4 to TRBJ2-7, with D perhaps TRBD1 (5 bases). Deletions cut 5 bases from V and 4 bases from J, with 24 bases between. The length of the CDR3 is 17 residues. CDR3 in DNA: TGTGCCAGCAGTACTACCCCTGGGGTGGGGCCCCCGTACGAGCAGTACTTC. It codes for CASSTTPGVGPPYEQYF.

In this sample, this clonotype turned up many times. This rearrangement joins TRBV6-5 to TRBJ2-5, with 9 bases aligning to TRBD2. The CDR3 contains 16 residues. CDR1 is MNHEY and CDR2 is SVGAGI in the germline V gene. V was clipped by 6 bases and J by 1 base; unmatched bases: 9. The CDR3 nucleotides are TGTGCCAGCAGCCGTCGGAGCGGGGGGCCCCAAGAGACCCAGTACTTC. It encodes CASSRRSGGPQETQYF.

This clonotype was detected a few times. The rearrangement links TRBV7-2 to TRBJ2-7, with D possibly TRBD1 on 6 matching bases. Germline CDR1 SGHTA, CDR2 FQGNSA. There are 14 residues in the CDR3. Deletions cut 8 bases from V and 5 bases from J, with 19 bases between. CDR3 bases: TGTGCCAGCGGGGTGGGCAGGGGCGCGAACGAGCAGTACTTC. Protein sequence: CASGVGRGANEQYF.

This clonotype has at least ten counts. The chain joins TRBV20-1 to TRBJ1-2, with 9 bases aligning to TRBD1. The germline CDR1 and CDR2 sequences are DFQATT and SNEGSKA (reference sequence). The CDR3 loop spans 17 amino acids. J lost 6 bases, V lost 2 bases, and 16 bases had no gene match. CDR3: CSARPNSIGQGLNGYTF. Here the CDR3 DNA reads TGCAGTGCTAGACCAAATTCAATCGGACAGGGGTTAAATGGCTACACCTTC.

The chain links TRBV5-4 to TRBJ2-5; D is perhaps TRBD2 (6 bases). CDR1 is SGHNT, CDR2 YYREEE, per germline (reference sequence). The V end was cut by 5 bases, the J end by 5 bases, with 13 bases between. This CDR3 has 13 amino acids. CDR3 nucleotides: TGTGCCAGCAGGCCCGGGGGTGGGGAGACCCAGTACTTC. Its translation is CASRPGGGETQYF.